This T cell receptor beta chain appears in the sequencing data of a study of post-analysis software for immune sequencing data. Overall study context: Courses of disease covered relapsing-remitting, secondary progressive and progressive-relapsing multiple sclerosis.

A word on this clonotype: Its antigen is as yet unknown.

This CDR3 region has 16 residues. CDR1 and CDR2 from the germline V gene are MGHDK and SYGVNS. TCR beta cDNA libraries included unique molecular identifiers. Via MiXCR, TCRdb re-called the PCR reads, giving one row per CDR3 protein. The table lists about 770,000 distinct CDR3 sequences, 40% to 55% of them singletons. Findings and limits, study-wide: Significantly lower normalized Chao1 diversity was found in patients with multiple sclerosis relative to controls. Five TRBV segments occurring more often in patients than controls included TRBV5-6, TRBV5-1 and TRBV20-1. By F measure, samples from a shared preparation batch strongly co-clustered.

This clonotype originated in a girl between 5 and 17 years old with multiple sclerosis. Sequencing was performed on blood. The chain couples TRBV25-1 to TRBJ2-5, with 7 bases that match TRBD2. The better agreement between TRBJ2-7 and the DNA end casts doubt on the J call. CDR3 DNA: TGTGCCAGCACCCAATCCGGGGGGACTACCGGCTACGAGCAGTACTTC. Amino acid sequence: CASTQSGGTTGYEQYF.